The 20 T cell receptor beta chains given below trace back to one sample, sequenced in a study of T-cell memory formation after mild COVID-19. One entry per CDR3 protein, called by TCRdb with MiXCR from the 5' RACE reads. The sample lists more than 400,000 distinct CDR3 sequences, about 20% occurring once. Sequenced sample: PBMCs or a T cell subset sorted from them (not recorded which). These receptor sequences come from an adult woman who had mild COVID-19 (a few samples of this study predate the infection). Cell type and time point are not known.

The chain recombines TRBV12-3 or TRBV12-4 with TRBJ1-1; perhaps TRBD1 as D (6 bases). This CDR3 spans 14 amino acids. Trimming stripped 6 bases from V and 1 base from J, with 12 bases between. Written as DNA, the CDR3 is TGTGCCAGCAGCTACGGGGGCGCGAACACTGAAGCTTTCTTT. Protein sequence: CASSYGGANTEAFF.

CDR3 sequence reads: CAISVGGAKNIQYF. The CDR3, as DNA: TGTGCCATCAGTGTAGGGGGGGCCAAAAACATTCAGTACTTC. V usage is TRBV10-3 and J usage is TRBJ2-4, with D perhaps TRBD1 or TRBD2 (6 bases each). This CDR3 region has 14 residues. Between the trimmed V and J ends, which lost 4 bases and 1 base, there was a span of 8 bases. CDR1 is ENHRY and CDR2 is SYGVKD in the germline V gene.

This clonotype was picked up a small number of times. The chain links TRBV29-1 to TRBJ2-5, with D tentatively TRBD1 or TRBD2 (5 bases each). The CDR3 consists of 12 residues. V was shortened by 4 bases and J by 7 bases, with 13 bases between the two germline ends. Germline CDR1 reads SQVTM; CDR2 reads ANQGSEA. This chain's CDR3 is CSVGGAASTQYF. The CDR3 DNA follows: TGCAGCGTTGGAGGGGCCGCCTCGACCCAGTACTTC. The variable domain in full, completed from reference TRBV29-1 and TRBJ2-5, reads SAVISQKPSRDICQRGTSLTIQCQVDSQVTMMFWYRQQPGQSLTLIATANQGSEATYESGFVIDKFPISRPNLTFSTLTVSNMSPEDSSIYLCSVGGAASTQYFGPGTRLLVL.

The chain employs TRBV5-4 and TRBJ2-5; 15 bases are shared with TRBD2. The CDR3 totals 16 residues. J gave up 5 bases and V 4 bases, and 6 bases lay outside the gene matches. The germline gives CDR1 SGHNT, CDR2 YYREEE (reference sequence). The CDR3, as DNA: TGTGCCAGCAGCAAGTGGACTAGCGGGAGGGGGGAGACCCAGTACTTC. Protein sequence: CASSKWTSGRGETQYF.

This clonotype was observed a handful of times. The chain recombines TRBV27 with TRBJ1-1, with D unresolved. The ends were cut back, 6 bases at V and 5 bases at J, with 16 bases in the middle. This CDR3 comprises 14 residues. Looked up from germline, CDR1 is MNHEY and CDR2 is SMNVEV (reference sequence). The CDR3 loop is CASSPGGTETEAFF. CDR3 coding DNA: TGTGCCAGCAGCCCAGGTGGAACGGAGACTGAAGCTTTCTTT.

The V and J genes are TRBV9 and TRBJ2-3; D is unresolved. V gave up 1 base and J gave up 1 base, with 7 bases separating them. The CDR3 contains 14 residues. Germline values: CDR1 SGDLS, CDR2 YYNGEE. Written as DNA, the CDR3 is TGTGCCAGCAGCGTATTAAGCGGCACAGATACGCAGTATTTT. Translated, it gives CASSVLSGTDTQYF. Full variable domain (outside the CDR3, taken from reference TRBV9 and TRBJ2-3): DSGVTQTPKHLITATGQRVTLRCSPRSGDLSVYWYQQSLDQGLQFLIQYYNGEERAKGNILERFSAQQFPDLHSELNLSSLELGDSALYFCASSVLSGTDTQYFGPGTRLTVL.

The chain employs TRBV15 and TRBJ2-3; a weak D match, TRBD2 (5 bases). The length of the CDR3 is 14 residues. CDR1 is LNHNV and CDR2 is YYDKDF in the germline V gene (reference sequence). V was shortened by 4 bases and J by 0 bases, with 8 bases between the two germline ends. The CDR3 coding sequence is TGTGCCACCAGCATGGGCGGGAGCACAGATACGCAGTATTTT. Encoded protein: CATSMGGSTDTQYF.

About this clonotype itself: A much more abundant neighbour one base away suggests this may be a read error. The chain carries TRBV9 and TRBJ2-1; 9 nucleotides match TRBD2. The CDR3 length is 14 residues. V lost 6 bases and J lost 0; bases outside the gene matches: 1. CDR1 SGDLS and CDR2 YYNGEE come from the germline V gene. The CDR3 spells CASNSGSSYNEQFF. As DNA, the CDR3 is TGTGCCAGCAATAGCGGGAGCTCCTACAATGAGCAGTTCTTC.

As DNA, the CDR3 is TGTGCCAGCAGCTTACTGACCACCGGGACAGGGACCTCTGGCTACACCTTC. It encodes CASSLLTTGTGTSGYTF. This chain links TRBV7-9 with TRBJ1-2; 9 bases align to TRBD1. V lost 2 bases, J lost 7 bases, and 14 bases stayed unmatched. The CDR3 is 17 amino acids. Looked up from germline, CDR1 is SEHNR and CDR2 is FQNEAQ (reference sequence).

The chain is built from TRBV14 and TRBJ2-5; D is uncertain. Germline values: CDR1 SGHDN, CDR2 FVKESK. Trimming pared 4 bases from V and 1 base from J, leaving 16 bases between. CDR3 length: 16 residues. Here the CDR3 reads CASSPLIWTGQETQYF. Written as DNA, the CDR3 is TGTGCCAGCAGCCCCCTCATATGGACCGGCCAAGAGACCCAGTACTTC. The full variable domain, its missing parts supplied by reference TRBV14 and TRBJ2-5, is EAGVTQFPSHSVIEKGQTVTLRCDPISGHDNLYWYRRVMGKEIKFLLHFVKESKQDESGMPNNRFLAERTGGTYSTLKVQPAELEDSGVYFCASSPLIWTGQETQYFGPGTRLLVL.

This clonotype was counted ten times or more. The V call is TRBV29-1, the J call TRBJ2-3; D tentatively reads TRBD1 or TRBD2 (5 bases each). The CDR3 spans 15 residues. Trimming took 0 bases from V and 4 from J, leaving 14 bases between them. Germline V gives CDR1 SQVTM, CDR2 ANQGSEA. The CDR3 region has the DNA TGCAGCGTTGAAGACGTCTCCCTGGGGGCAGATACGCAGTATTTT. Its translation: CSVEDVSLGADTQYF.

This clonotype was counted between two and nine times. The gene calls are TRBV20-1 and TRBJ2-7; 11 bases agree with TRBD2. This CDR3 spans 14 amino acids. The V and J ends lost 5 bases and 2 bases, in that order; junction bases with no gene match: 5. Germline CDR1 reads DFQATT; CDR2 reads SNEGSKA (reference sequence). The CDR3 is CSALGTSGPYEQYF. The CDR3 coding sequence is TGCAGTGCTTTAGGGACTAGCGGTCCCTACGAGCAGTACTTC.

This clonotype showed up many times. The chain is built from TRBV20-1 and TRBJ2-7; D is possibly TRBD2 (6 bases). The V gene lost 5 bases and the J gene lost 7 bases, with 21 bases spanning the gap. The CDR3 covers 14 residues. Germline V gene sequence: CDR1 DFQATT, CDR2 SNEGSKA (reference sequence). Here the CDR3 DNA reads TGCAGTGCTCAATACCGGGGCCCGGCGGGAGAGCAGTACTTC. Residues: CSAQYRGPAGEQYF.

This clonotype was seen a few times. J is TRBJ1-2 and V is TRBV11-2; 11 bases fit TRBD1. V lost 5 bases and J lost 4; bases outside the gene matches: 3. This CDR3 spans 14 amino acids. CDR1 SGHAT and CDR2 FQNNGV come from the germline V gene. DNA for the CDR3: TGTGCCAGCAGCCCCGGGACAGGGGGCTATGGCTACACCTTC. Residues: CASSPGTGGYGYTF.

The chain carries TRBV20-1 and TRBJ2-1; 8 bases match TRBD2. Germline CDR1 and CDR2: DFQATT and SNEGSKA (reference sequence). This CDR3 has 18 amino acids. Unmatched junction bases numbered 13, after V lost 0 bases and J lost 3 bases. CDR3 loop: CSARDLTGGPSGYNEQFF. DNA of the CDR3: TGCAGTGCTAGAGATCTAACGGGAGGGCCCTCGGGCTACAATGAGCAGTTCTTC.

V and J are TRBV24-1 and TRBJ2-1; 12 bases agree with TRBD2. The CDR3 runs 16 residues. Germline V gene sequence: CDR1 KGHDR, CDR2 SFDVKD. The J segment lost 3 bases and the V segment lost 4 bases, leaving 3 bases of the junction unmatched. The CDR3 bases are TGTGCCACCAGTGACCGACTAGCGGGAGTCTACAATGAGCAGTTCTTC. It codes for CATSDRLAGVYNEQFF.

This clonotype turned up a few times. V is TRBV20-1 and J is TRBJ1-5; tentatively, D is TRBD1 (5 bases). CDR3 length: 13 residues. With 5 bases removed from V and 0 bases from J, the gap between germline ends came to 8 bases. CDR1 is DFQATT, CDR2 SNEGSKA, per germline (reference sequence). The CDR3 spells CSAGTYSNQPQHF. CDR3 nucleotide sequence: TGCAGTGCTGGGACGTATAGCAATCAGCCCCAGCATTTT.

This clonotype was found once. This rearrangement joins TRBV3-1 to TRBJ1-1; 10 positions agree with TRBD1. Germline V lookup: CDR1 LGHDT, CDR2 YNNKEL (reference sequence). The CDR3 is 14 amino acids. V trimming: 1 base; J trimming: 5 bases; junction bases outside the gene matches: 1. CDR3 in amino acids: CASSQGQGATEAFF. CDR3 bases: TGTGCCAGCAGCCAAGGACAGGGGGCGACTGAAGCTTTCTTT.

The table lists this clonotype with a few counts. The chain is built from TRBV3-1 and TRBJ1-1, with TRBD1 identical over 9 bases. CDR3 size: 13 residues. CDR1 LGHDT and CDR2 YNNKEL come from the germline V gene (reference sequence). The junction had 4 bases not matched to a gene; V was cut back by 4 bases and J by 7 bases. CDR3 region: CASSRRQGDEAFF. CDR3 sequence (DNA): TGTGCCAGCAGCCGTAGACAGGGGGATGAAGCTTTCTTT.

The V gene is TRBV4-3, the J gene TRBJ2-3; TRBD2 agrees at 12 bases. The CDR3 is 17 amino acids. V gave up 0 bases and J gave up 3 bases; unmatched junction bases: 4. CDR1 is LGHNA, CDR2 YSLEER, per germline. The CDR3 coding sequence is TGCGCCAGCAGCCAAGAACTAGCGGGAGGAACGACAGATACGCAGTATTTT. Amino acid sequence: CASSQELAGGTTDTQYF.